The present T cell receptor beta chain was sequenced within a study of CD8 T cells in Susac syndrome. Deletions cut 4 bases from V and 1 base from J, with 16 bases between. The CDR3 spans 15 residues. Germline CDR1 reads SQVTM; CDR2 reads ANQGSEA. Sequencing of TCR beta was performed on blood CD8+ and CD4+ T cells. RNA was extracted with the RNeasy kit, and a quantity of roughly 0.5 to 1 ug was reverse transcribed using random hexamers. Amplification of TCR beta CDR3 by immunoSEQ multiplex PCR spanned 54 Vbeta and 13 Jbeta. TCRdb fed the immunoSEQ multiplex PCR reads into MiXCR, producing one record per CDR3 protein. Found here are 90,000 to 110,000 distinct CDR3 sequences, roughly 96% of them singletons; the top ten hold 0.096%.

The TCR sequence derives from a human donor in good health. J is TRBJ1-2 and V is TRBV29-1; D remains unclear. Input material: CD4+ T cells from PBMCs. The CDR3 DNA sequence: TGCAGCGTTGGAGATGGAACGGGGAGTAACTATGGCTACACCTTC. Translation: CSVGDGTGSNYGYTF.